What follows are 21 T cell receptor beta chains derived from one specimen sequenced in a study of cytomegalovirus exposure and HLA in healthy donors. In the PCR, 60 Vbeta and 13 Jbeta primers were used. Some clones are missing from TCRdb's copy, which holds only in-frame ones; the method was immunoSEQ multiplex PCR. The sample contains about 100,000 clones, more than 70% of which appear only once. Sequenced sample: PBMCs. The receptors shown here come from a man aged 25-40 years in good health and CMV-seronegative.

The chain has TRBV4-1 and TRBJ1-1; D unclear. The CDR3 is made up of 15 amino acids. V was pared by 1 base and J by 2 bases, with 11 bases between. Germline V CDR1 and CDR2: MGHRA, YSYEKL. The CDR3 DNA reads as TGCGCCAGCAGCCAAGTGGCACGGGTTAACACTGAAGCTTTCTTT. It translates to CASSQVARVNTEAFF.

The chain joins TRBV9 to TRBJ2-5; 8 bases map to TRBD1. The CDR3 spans 14 residues. Looked up from germline, CDR1 is SGDLS and CDR2 is YYNGEE. The V gene end was trimmed by 7 bases and the J gene end by 2 bases; junction bases not matched to a gene: 7. The CDR3: CASGQGALQETQYF. In DNA, the CDR3 is TGTGCCAGCGGGCAGGGGGCACTACAAGAGACCCAGTACTTC.

This clone was counted once. This chain uses TRBV4-3 with TRBJ2-1, with TRBD2 identical over 9 bases. Per germline, CDR1 LGHNA and CDR2 YSLEER. Trimming at V came to 1 base and at J to 7 bases, leaving 2 bases not matched to a gene. CDR3 length: 14 amino acids. The CDR3 region has the DNA TGCGCCAGCAGCCAAGGCGCGGGAGGGAATGAGCAGTTCTTC. It specifies CASSQGAGGNEQFF.

V usage is TRBV15 and J usage is TRBJ1-2; 7 nucleotides match TRBD1. CDR1 LNHNV and CDR2 YYDKDF come from the germline V gene (reference sequence). The CDR3 has 14 residues. V shed 5 bases and J 7 bases; nucleotides not matched to a gene: 10. The CDR3 protein is CATSFRTTGVGYTF. The CDR3 bases are TGTGCCACCAGCTTCCGAACAACAGGGGTTGGCTACACCTTC.

The J gene is TRBJ2-2, the V gene TRBV28, with 7 bases lining up with TRBD2. CDR1 and CDR2 (germline): MDHEN, SYDVKM. CDR3 length equals 14 residues. With V trimmed by 5 bases and J by 6 bases, 6 bases remained unmatched. The CDR3 coding sequence is TGTGCCAGCAGTCCTGGACTAGTCCCCGGGGAGCTGTTTTTT. Its translation: CASSPGLVPGELFF.

This clone was found a few times. The CDR3 region is CSVGLGGGGANTGELFF. The CDR3 coding sequence is TGCAGCGTCGGGTTGGGAGGCGGGGGGGCCAACACCGGGGAGCTGTTTTTT. V gene TRBV29-1 combines with J gene TRBJ2-2, with 9 nucleotides matching TRBD2. Germline values: CDR1 SQVTM, CDR2 ANQGSEA. V gave up 6 bases and J gave up 2 bases; unmatched junction bases: 13. The CDR3 contains 17 residues.

The rearrangement uses TRBV7-2 and TRBJ1-5; D is possibly TRBD1 (6 bases). The CDR3 spans 17 residues. Germline CDR1 reads SGHTA; CDR2 reads FQGNSA. V lost 0 bases, J lost 3 bases, and 15 bases lay in between. The CDR3 loop is CASSLALGGSLNQPQHF. The DNA for the CDR3 is TGTGCCAGCAGCTTAGCGCTAGGGGGTTCGCTCAATCAGCCCCAGCATTTT.

J is TRBJ2-2 and V is TRBV5-4; 12 nucleotides match TRBD1. The CDR3 runs 16 residues. J gave up 6 bases and V 0 bases, and 3 bases lay outside the gene matches. CDR1 SGHNT and CDR2 YYREEE come from the germline V gene (reference sequence). The CDR3 region has the DNA TGTGCCAGCAGCTTGGAGGGACAGGGGGCGCCCGGGGAGCTGTTTTTT. It codes for CASSLEGQGAPGELFF.

This clone was observed once. V and J are TRBV29-1 and TRBJ2-3; TRBD1 matches at 7 bases. J lost 0 bases, V lost 4 bases, and 1 base had no gene match. The CDR3 is 13 amino acids. Germline lookup yields CDR1 SQVTM and CDR2 ANQGSEA. CDR3 loop: CSVGQGSTDTQYF. In nucleotides, the CDR3 is TGCAGCGTTGGACAGGGAAGCACAGATACGCAGTATTTT.

The chain is built from TRBV5-4 and TRBJ2-2, with D possibly matching TRBD1 (5 bases). Germline CDR1 and CDR2: SGHNT and YYREEE (reference sequence). The length of the CDR3 is 13 residues. V was trimmed by 1 base and J by 6 bases, leaving 7 bases between them. Here the CDR3 DNA reads TGTGCCAGCAGCTTGTACAGGTCCGGGGAGCTGTTTTTT. It is translated as CASSLYRSGELFF.

CDR3 sequence: CAWSDLRTGSYGYTF. CDR3 sequence (DNA): TGTGCCTGGAGTGACCTACGGACAGGTTCCTATGGCTACACCTTC. The gene calls are TRBV30 and TRBJ1-2; 7 bases align to TRBD1. Germline values: CDR1 GTSNPN, CDR2 SVGIG (reference sequence). CDR3 length: 15 residues. Trimming took 1 base from V and 4 from J; bases not matched to a gene: 9.

J is TRBJ2-3 and V is TRBV12-5, with 10 bases matching TRBD2. CDR3 length: 14 residues. Germline V lookup: CDR1 LGHNT, CDR2 FRNRAP. After removal of 6 bases from V and 6 bases from J, the junction contained 6 bases not matched to a gene. The CDR3 bases are TGTGCTAGTGGCCCCAGCGGGGGGGCGGATACGCAGTATTTT. It codes for CASGPSGGADTQYF.

V usage is TRBV9 and J usage is TRBJ1-5; no firm D call. The CDR3 contains 17 residues. Germline CDR1 and CDR2: SGDLS and YYNGEE. The ends were cut back, 5 bases at V and 0 bases at J, with 18 bases in the middle. The CDR3 nucleotides read TGTGCCAGCAGTCCCGGAGGGTCACCCGATAGCAATCAGCCCCAGCATTTT. It yields the protein CASSPGGSPDSNQPQHF.

The CDR3 region is CASSTLGQGKGYEQFF. CDR3 bases: TGTGCCAGTAGTACTTTGGGACAGGGGAAAGGCTATGAGCAGTTCTTC. V is TRBV19 and J is TRBJ2-1; 10 bases fit TRBD1. Germline V gene lookup returns CDR1 LNHDA and CDR2 SQIVND (reference sequence). CDR3 size: 16 residues. Trimming at V came to 4 bases and at J to 8 bases, leaving 11 bases not matched to a gene. Drawing the rest from reference TRBV19 and TRBJ2-1, the complete variable domain is DGGITQSPKYLFRKEGQNVTLSCEQNLNHDAMYWYRQDPGQGLRLIYYSQIVNDFQKGDIAEGYSVSREKKESFPLTVTSAQKNPTAFYLCASSTLGQGKGYEQFFGPGTRLTVL.

The gene calls are TRBV11-3 and TRBJ2-7, with 14 bases matching TRBD2. Unmatched junction bases numbered 8, after V lost 6 bases and J lost 4 bases. The CDR3 runs 16 residues. Germline V gives CDR1 SGHNT, CDR2 YENEEA. CDR3 bases: TGTGCCAGCAGTACTCCGGGGACTAGCGGGAGATACGAGCAGTACTTC. This sequence encodes CASSTPGTSGRYEQYF.

V and J are TRBV6-5 and TRBJ2-3, with D possibly TRBD2 on 7 matching bases. The CDR3 is made up of 12 amino acids. CDR1 is MNHEY and CDR2 is SVGAGI in the germline V gene. V was pared by 6 bases and J by 4 bases, with 8 bases between. The CDR3: CASRGGPDTQYF. CDR3 bases: TGTGCCAGCAGGGGGGGGCCAGATACGCAGTATTTT.

The genes are TRBV29-1 and TRBJ1-2; D is undetermined. Trimming pared 7 bases from V and 7 bases from J, leaving 16 bases between. The length of the CDR3 is 12 residues. Germline V lookup: CDR1 SQVTM, CDR2 ANQGSEA. This CDR3 is CSAPDPEGGYTF. As DNA, the CDR3 is TGCAGCGCCCCGGACCCCGAGGGTGGCTACACCTTC.

V and J are TRBV6-5 and TRBJ2-7; 8 nucleotides match TRBD1. The germline CDR1 and CDR2 sequences are MNHEY and SVGAGI. This CDR3 has 15 residues. The V segment lost 2 bases and the J segment 7 bases; nucleotides outside the gene matches: 10. In DNA form, the CDR3 reads TGTGCCAGCAGTTACACGGTGACAGGGGTTTGGGAGCAGTACTTC. Translation: CASSYTVTGVWEQYF.

For the CDR3, the DNA is TGTGCCAGCACCCACAGGCAGGCCAACTACGAGCAGTACTTC. Its protein product is CASTHRQANYEQYF. The chain employs TRBV28 and TRBJ2-7, with D maybe TRBD1 (5 bases). CDR1 is MDHEN and CDR2 is SYDVKM in the germline V gene. This CDR3 spans 14 amino acids. With 7 bases removed from V and 3 bases from J, the gap between germline ends came to 16 bases. The whole variable domain, filled in from reference TRBV28 and TRBJ2-7, reads DVKVTQSSRYLVKRTGEKVFLECVQDMDHENMFWYRQDPGLGLRLIYFSYDVKMKEKGDIPEGYSVSREKKERFSLILESASTNQTSMYLCASTHRQANYEQYFGPGTRLTVT.

The chain carries TRBV5-4 and TRBJ1-1; TRBD1 might be the D (5 bases). Germline V gene sequence: CDR1 SGHNT, CDR2 YYREEE (reference sequence). This CDR3 spans 17 amino acids. Deletions cut 2 bases from V and 4 bases from J, with 21 bases between. This chain's CDR3 is CASSLQDSPFVGTEAFF. Written as DNA, the CDR3 is TGTGCCAGCAGCTTACAAGACAGCCCTTTTGTCGGCACTGAAGCTTTCTTT. The full variable domain, completed using reference TRBV5-4 and TRBJ1-1, is ETGVTQSPTHLIKTRGQQVTLRCSSQSGHNTVSWYQQALGQGPQFIFQYYREEENGRGNFPPRFSGLQFPNYSSELNVNALELDDSALYLCASSLQDSPFVGTEAFFGQGTRLTVV.

This clone has only one observation. The chain couples TRBV27 to TRBJ1-2; the D gene is possibly TRBD1 (5 bases). V lost 3 bases, J lost 4 bases, and 15 bases lay in between. Germline CDR1 is MNHEY and CDR2 is SMNVEV (reference sequence). The CDR3 is 15 amino acids. DNA for the CDR3: TGTGCCAGCAGTTTGGGGCAGCCCTGGGGCTATGGCTACACCTTC. Protein: CASSLGQPWGYGYTF.